The 16 T cell receptor beta chains below were found in one sample sequenced in a study of cytomegalovirus exposure and HLA in healthy donors. PCR involved 60 Vbeta and 13 Jbeta primers. The table came from immunoSEQ multiplex PCR; TCRdb's copy has only in-frame clones and leaves some out. The table records 140,000 to 150,000 clones, roughly four fifths of them present only once. The specimen sequenced was PBMCs. The source of these receptors is a man aged 40-49 years in good health and CMV-seropositive.

The chain uses TRBV25-1 and TRBJ2-5; 8 nucleotides line up with TRBD2. CDR1 and CDR2 (germline): MGHDK, SYGVNS. The CDR3 is made up of 14 amino acids. Germline trimming cut 6 bases from V and 1 base from J; bases unmatched to any gene: 4. CDR3 sequence (DNA): TGTGCCAGCAGCGGGGGGGCCATCCAAGAGACCCAGTACTTC. Translated, it gives CASSGGAIQETQYF.

The chain links TRBV7-8 to TRBJ1-2; D gene ambiguous. Germline values: CDR1 SGHVS, CDR2 FQNEAQ. The CDR3 runs 13 residues. The V end was cut by 1 base, the J end by 9 bases, with 12 bases between. This CDR3 reads CASSLDLRDRYTF. The CDR3 DNA is TGTGCCAGCAGCTTAGATTTGAGGGATCGCTACACCTTC.

The V gene is TRBV6-5, the J gene TRBJ1-4; the D is unclear. The CDR3 is 13 amino acids. Germline V gene sequence: CDR1 MNHEY, CDR2 SVGAGI. Trimming shortened V by 2 bases and J by 8 bases, and 9 bases separated the two germline ends. CDR3 sequence: CASSYGTNEKLFF. In DNA form, the CDR3 reads TGTGCCAGCAGTTACGGCACGAACGAAAAACTGTTTTTT.

The chain recombines TRBV19 with TRBJ1-1; 8 nucleotides agree with TRBD1. With V trimmed by 4 bases and J by 5 bases, 9 bases remained unmatched. CDR1 LNHDA and CDR2 SQIVND come from the germline V gene (reference sequence). This CDR3 spans 15 amino acids. CDR3: CASSSRSGGGTEAFF. CDR3 DNA sequence: TGTGCCAGTAGTAGCAGATCAGGGGGCGGAACTGAAGCTTTCTTT.

The chain couples TRBV7-2 to TRBJ1-1; TRBD1 agrees at 7 bases. The CDR3 spans 14 residues. J lost 1 base, V lost 6 bases, and 5 bases had no gene match. Germline V lookup: CDR1 SGHTA, CDR2 FQGNSA. The CDR3 DNA follows: TGTGCCAGCAGTTTGACAGGGCAGAACACTGAAGCTTTCTTT. It yields the protein CASSLTGQNTEAFF.

This clone occurred a few times. The chain couples TRBV10-2 to TRBJ1-2; D is undetermined. The V end lost 6 bases, the J end lost 2 bases, and 19 bases lay between the germline ends. This CDR3 is built from 16 residues. Germline V gives CDR1 WSHSY, CDR2 SAAADI. The CDR3 spells CASSGSRTQINYGYTF. In DNA form, the CDR3 reads TGCGCCAGCAGCGGGTCGAGGACTCAAATAAACTATGGCTACACCTTC.

V gene TRBV9 combines with J gene TRBJ2-1, with a possible D match to TRBD2 (7 bases). The CDR3 is made up of 15 amino acids. V gave up 3 bases and J gave up 4 bases, with 14 bases separating them. Germline loops: CDR1 SGDLS, CDR2 YYNGEE. In DNA form, the CDR3 reads TGTGCCAGCAGCGCTAAGAGGGGGGGGTACAATGAGCAGTTCTTC. Translation gives CASSAKRGGYNEQFF.

The chain links TRBV6-5 to TRBJ1-2; maybe TRBD1 (5 bases). V was clipped by 7 bases and J by 7 bases, with 19 bases between them. The CDR3 covers 14 residues. Germline V gives CDR1 MNHEY, CDR2 SVGAGI. CDR3 region: CASTIQAGRGGYTF. The DNA for the CDR3 is TGTGCCAGCACCATACAGGCAGGACGTGGTGGCTACACCTTC.

The J gene is TRBJ1-2, the V gene TRBV6-1; no firm D call. With 2 bases removed from V and 1 base from J, the gap between germline ends came to 5 bases. From germline, CDR1 is MNHNS and CDR2 SASEGT. CDR3 length: 13 residues. CDR3: CASSELSNYGYTF. In DNA form, the CDR3 reads TGTGCCAGCAGTGAACTCAGTAACTATGGCTACACCTTC.

The gene calls are TRBV7-3 and TRBJ2-2, with D tentatively TRBD2 (5 bases). There are 14 residues in the CDR3. Germline CDR1 is SGHTA and CDR2 is FQGTGA. V lost 0 bases and J 6 bases, leaving 8 bases between the germline ends. The CDR3 reads CASSLTGSPGELFF. In nucleotides, the CDR3 is TGTGCCAGCAGCTTAACAGGGAGCCCCGGGGAGCTGTTTTTT.

V is TRBV5-4 and J is TRBJ2-3; possible D gene TRBD2, 6 bases. V lost 6 bases, J lost 0 bases, and 11 bases lay in between. The CDR3 has 14 residues. Germline V lookup: CDR1 SGHNT, CDR2 YYREEE (reference sequence). The CDR3 nucleotides are TGTGCCAGCAATCCGGGACTCAGCACAGATACGCAGTATTTT. Translating it yields CASNPGLSTDTQYF.

V gene TRBV11-2 combines with J gene TRBJ1-4, with D possibly matching TRBD1 (5 bases). The CDR3 sequence is 15 residues long. Trimming pared 1 base from V and 7 bases from J, leaving 13 bases between. From germline, CDR1 is SGHAT and CDR2 FQNNGV. CDR3 protein: CASSLGGGVGEKLFF. CDR3 bases: TGTGCCAGCAGCTTAGGGGGCGGGGTTGGTGAAAAACTGTTTTTT.

This chain joins TRBV5-4 and TRBJ2-7; 8 positions match TRBD1. This CDR3 has 15 amino acids. V shed 4 bases, J shed 2 bases, and the junction held 8 bases outside the gene matches. CDR1 SGHNT and CDR2 YYREEE come from the germline V gene (reference sequence). Written as DNA, the CDR3 is TGTGCCAGCAGCAACACCGGGACAGGTACCTACGAGCAGTACTTC. Amino acid sequence: CASSNTGTGTYEQYF.

The chain links TRBV9 to TRBJ2-1; 7 bases match TRBD1. CDR3 length: 16 amino acids. V was clipped by 2 bases and J by 9 bases; unmatched bases: 14. Germline CDR1 is SGDLS and CDR2 is YYNGEE. The CDR3 loop reads CASSVWGTDLGGEQFF. In DNA form, the CDR3 reads TGTGCCAGCAGCGTGTGGGGGACAGACCTGGGTGGTGAGCAGTTCTTC. Based on the CDR3 plus reference TRBV9 and TRBJ2-1, the full variable domain is DSGVTQTPKHLITATGQRVTLRCSPRSGDLSVYWYQQSLDQGLQFLIQYYNGEERAKGNILERFSAQQFPDLHSELNLSSLELGDSALYFCASSVWGTDLGGEQFFGPGTRLTVL.

This chain uses TRBV7-2 with TRBJ2-5, with D maybe TRBD2 (6 bases). Trimming cost V 0 bases and J 5 bases, with 10 bases left between them. This CDR3 contains 14 residues. Germline V CDR1 and CDR2: SGHTA, FQGNSA. The CDR3 nucleotides are TGTGCCAGCAGCTTAGCGGGGAGGAGGGAGACCCAGTACTTC. Protein product: CASSLAGRRETQYF.

DNA for the CDR3: TGTGCGGCACAGGGTTTTCATGAGCAGTTCTTC. This sequence encodes CAAQGFHEQFF. The chain joins TRBV28 to TRBJ2-1, with D perhaps TRBD1 (6 bases). The CDR3 consists of 11 residues. Germline CDR1 and CDR2: MDHEN and SYDVKM.